What follows describes a single TCR beta chain. Germline-derived CDR1 and CDR2 are SQVTM and ANQGSEA. V lost 7 bases and J 10 bases, leaving 16 bases between the germline ends. The CDR3 is 11 residues long. The repertoire was sequenced with immunoSEQ multiplex PCR; TCRdb's copy has only in-frame clones and lacks some. Of around 58,000 clones listed, 75% to 85% are singletons. The sample belongs to a study of T cell responses to AZD1222 COVID-19 vaccine. This TCR derives from an adult in good health. The input for sequencing was peripheral blood, taken on day 0 of AZD1222 vaccination. The chain joins TRBV29-1 to TRBJ1-2, with a weak D call TRBD1 (5 bases). CDR3 nucleotide sequence: TGCAGCGGCTCCGCGGGGCCCTACTACACCTTC. Amino acid sequence: CSGSAGPYYTF.